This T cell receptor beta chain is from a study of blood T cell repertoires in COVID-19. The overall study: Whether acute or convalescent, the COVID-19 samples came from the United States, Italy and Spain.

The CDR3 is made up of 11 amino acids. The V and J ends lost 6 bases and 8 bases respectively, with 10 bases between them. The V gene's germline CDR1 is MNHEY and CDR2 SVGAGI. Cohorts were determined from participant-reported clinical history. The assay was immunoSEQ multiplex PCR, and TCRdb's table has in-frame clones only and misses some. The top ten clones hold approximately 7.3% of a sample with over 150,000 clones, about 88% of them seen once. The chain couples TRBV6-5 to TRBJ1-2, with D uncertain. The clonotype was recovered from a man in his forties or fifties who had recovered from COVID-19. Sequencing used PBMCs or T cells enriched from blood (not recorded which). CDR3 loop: CASRTGRGYTF. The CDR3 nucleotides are TGTGCCAGCAGAACGGGGAGAGGCTACACCTTC.